This note documents a single TCR beta chain sequence. The germline V gene has CDR1 SGHTA and CDR2 FQGNSA. The CDR3 length is 15 residues. With 6 bases removed from V and 3 bases from J, the gap between germline ends came to 18 bases. TCRdb's copy holds only in-frame clones and misses some; the assay was immunoSEQ multiplex PCR. In the table there are about 34,000 clones, roughly four fifths of which are singletons. This record belongs to a study of OX40 agonist ivuxolimab in advanced cancers. The sequence was obtained from an adult with an advanced solid tumor such as melanoma, head and neck, liver or kidney cancer. This rearrangement joins TRBV7-2 to TRBJ2-7, with a possible D match to TRBD1 (6 bases). Source: CD4+ or CD8+ T cells sorted from blood, taken in a trial of the OX40 agonist ivuxolimab. CDR3 bases: TGTGCCAGCAGTACCACCGGGACAATGAACTACGAGCAGTACTTC. Amino acids: CASSTTGTMNYEQYF.